The 32 T cell receptor beta chains given below trace back to one sample, sequenced in a study of blood T cell repertoires in COVID-19. The table came from immunoSEQ multiplex PCR; TCRdb's copy has only in-frame clones and leaves some out. This table holds around 330,000 clones, over 75% found once. Material for sequencing was PBMCs or T cells enriched from blood (not recorded which). These receptors all stem from a woman in her forties who had recovered from COVID-19.

This chain connects TRBV3-1 (or the pseudogene TRBV3-2) to TRBJ1-6, with 7 bases lining up with TRBD1. Germline V gene data show CDR1 as LGHDT and CDR2 as YNNKEL (reference sequence). V shed 4 bases and J 4 bases; nucleotides not matched to a gene: 10. CDR3 length: 17 amino acids. CDR3 bases: TGTGCCAGCAGCCGTACAGGGGCGCCTTTATATAATTCACCCCTCCACTTT. Amino acid sequence: CASSRTGAPLYNSPLHF.

The chain recombines TRBV5-1 with TRBJ2-2; a weak D match, TRBD2 (6 bases). Germline-derived CDR1 and CDR2 are SGHRS and YFSETQ. The CDR3 has 13 residues. V was shortened by 5 bases and J by 5 bases, with 10 bases between the two germline ends. CDR3 in amino acids: CASRMGGTGELFF. As DNA, the CDR3 is TGCGCCAGCAGAATGGGGGGAACCGGGGAGCTGTTTTTT. Drawing the rest from reference TRBV5-1 and TRBJ2-2, the complete variable domain is KAGVTQTPRYLIKTRGQQVTLSCSPISGHRSVSWYQQTPGQGLQFLFEYFSETQRNKGNFPGRFSGRQFSNSRSEMNVSTLELGDSALYLCASRMGGTGELFFGEGSRLTVL.

This clone was observed a few times. This chain uses TRBV7-2 with TRBJ2-1, with D possibly being TRBD1 (6 bases). Trimming shortened V by 5 bases and J by 9 bases, and 11 bases separated the two germline ends. Per germline, CDR1 SGHTA and CDR2 FQGNSA. CDR3 length: 12 residues. The CDR3 region has the DNA TGTGCCAGCAGCACCCAGGGGATTGAGCAGTTCTTC. Translated: CASSTQGIEQFF.

This clone was counted once. V is TRBV28 and J is TRBJ1-5; D perhaps matches TRBD1 (5 bases). This CDR3 has 14 amino acids. Germline V gene lookup returns CDR1 MDHEN and CDR2 SYDVKM. V lost 5 bases, J lost 3 bases, and 11 bases lay in between. The CDR3 DNA follows: TGTGCCAGCAGTCCTGGGGGGGTCAATCAGCCCCAGCATTTT. Translating it yields CASSPGGVNQPQHF. Filled out from reference TRBV28 and TRBJ1-5, the complete variable domain reads DVKVTQSSRYLVKRTGEKVFLECVQDMDHENMFWYRQDPGLGLRLIYFSYDVKMKEKGDIPEGYSVSREKKERFSLILESASTNQTSMYLCASSPGGVNQPQHFGDGTRLSIL.

This clone is a singleton in its sample. The CDR3 nucleotides read TGTGCTAGTGGTTTACAGGGGACAGGGACTGAAGCTTTCTTT. Translation: CASGLQGTGTEAFF. The chain couples TRBV12-5 to TRBJ1-1; 9 bases align to TRBD1. Germline CDR1 LGHNT, CDR2 FRNRAP. The junction had 4 bases not matched to a gene; V was cut back by 3 bases and J by 5 bases. This CDR3 comprises 14 residues.

This chain uses TRBV7-9 with TRBJ1-2, with TRBD1 matching over 7 bases. CDR1 and CDR2 (germline): SEHNR, FQNEAQ (reference sequence). With V trimmed by 5 bases and J by 0 bases, 9 bases remained unmatched. This CDR3 is 16 amino acids long. The CDR3 loop is CASSLNHRGTNYGYTF. CDR3 coding DNA: TGTGCCAGCAGCCTCAACCACAGGGGCACTAACTATGGCTACACCTTC.

This rearrangement joins TRBV7-2 to TRBJ1-1; 7 bases map to TRBD1. Germline V gene data show CDR1 as SGHTA and CDR2 as FQGNSA. The trim removed 5 bases at V and 4 bases at J, leaving 4 bases unmatched. The length of the CDR3 is 13 residues. The CDR3 DNA reads as TGTGCCAGCAGCCTCCAGGGGGGCACTGAAGCTTTCTTT. This gives the protein CASSLQGGTEAFF.

This chain links TRBV15 with TRBJ1-2, with D possibly being TRBD1 (5 bases). V dropped 0 bases and J dropped 7 bases, with 15 bases sitting between them. This CDR3 contains 15 residues. Germline V gene sequence: CDR1 LNHNV, CDR2 YYDKDF (reference sequence). The CDR3 DNA reads as TGTGCCACCAGCAGAGATGGGCAGGGAGGAGGTGGCTACACCTTC. Translation gives CATSRDGQGGGGYTF.

The V gene is TRBV27, the J gene TRBJ1-2, with 8 bases that match TRBD1. The junction had 10 bases not matched to a gene; V was cut back by 6 bases and J by 4 bases. The length of the CDR3 is 15 residues. Germline V gene lookup returns CDR1 MNHEY and CDR2 SMNVEV (reference sequence). This CDR3 reads CASRLAGTGSYGYTF. The CDR3 DNA is TGTGCCAGCAGGCTTGCCGGGACAGGATCCTATGGCTACACCTTC.

The J gene is TRBJ2-5, the V gene TRBV5-6, with D perhaps matching TRBD1 (6 bases). Germline CDR1 reads SGHDT; CDR2 reads YYEEEE. Trimming took off 1 base at V and 5 bases at J, with 12 bases between the two ends. This CDR3 comprises 14 residues. The CDR3 sequence: CASSLLSGEETQYF. DNA for the CDR3: TGTGCCAGCAGCTTGCTTTCAGGGGAGGAGACCCAGTACTTC.

The V call is TRBV7-2, the J call TRBJ2-1; tentative D call: TRBD2 (5 bases). This CDR3 has 15 residues. V was pared by 3 bases and J by 10 bases, with 19 bases between. Germline CDR1 and CDR2: SGHTA and FQGNSA. The CDR3 reads CASSLIFQSGLEQFF. The CDR3 nucleotides read TGTGCCAGCAGCTTGATATTTCAGTCGGGGTTGGAGCAGTTCTTC. The full variable domain, its missing parts supplied by reference TRBV7-2 and TRBJ2-1, is GAGVSQSPSNKVTEKGKDVELRCDPISGHTALYWYRQSLGQGLEFLIYFQGNSAPDKSGLPSDRFSAERTGGSVSTLTIQRTQQEDSAVYLCASSLIFQSGLEQFFGPGTRLTVL.

The chain uses TRBV27 and TRBJ2-3; 13 bases match TRBD2. Germline CDR1 is MNHEY and CDR2 is SMNVEV (reference sequence). V dropped 4 bases and J dropped 2; count of bases not matched to a gene: 3. This CDR3 is 16 amino acids long. In DNA form, the CDR3 reads TGTGCCAGCAGTTCAGGGACTAGCGGGAACACAGATACGCAGTATTTT. Translating it yields CASSSGTSGNTDTQYF.

This clone was observed a few times. This chain uses TRBV5-1 with TRBJ2-7; 7 nucleotides agree with TRBD1. The V gene end was trimmed by 6 bases and the J gene end by 4 bases; junction bases not matched to a gene: 7. The CDR3 is 13 residues long. Germline loops: CDR1 SGHRS, CDR2 YFSETQ. The CDR3 here is CASTQTGSYEQYF. CDR3 nucleotides: TGCGCCAGCACCCAGACAGGGTCTTACGAGCAGTACTTC.

The rearrangement joins TRBV4-3 to TRBJ1-1; 7 bases are a match to TRBD1. V dropped 3 bases and J dropped 2; count of bases not matched to a gene: 9. The CDR3 length is 16 residues. Germline CDR1 LGHNA, CDR2 YSLEER. For the CDR3, the DNA is TGCGCCAGCAGCCAGTTAACAGGGGTTCCTAACACTGAAGCTTTCTTT. Translating gives CASSQLTGVPNTEAFF.

The chain recombines TRBV7-8 with TRBJ1-5; D remains ambiguous. Germline V lookup: CDR1 SGHVS, CDR2 FQNEAQ. CDR3 length: 15 amino acids. The V end lost 5 bases, the J end lost 3 bases, and 14 bases lay between the germline ends. In DNA, the CDR3 is TGTGCCAGCAGCCAACGTTCAGGTCACAATCAGCCCCAGCATTTT. Translating gives CASSQRSGHNQPQHF.

This rearrangement joins TRBV5-4 to TRBJ1-2; 7 nucleotides align to TRBD1. V gave up 0 bases and J gave up 2 bases; unmatched junction bases: 4. Germline CDR1 reads SGHNT; CDR2 reads YYREEE (reference sequence). This CDR3 has 15 residues. The CDR3 DNA follows: TGTGCCAGCAGCTTGGAGACAGGGACCAACTATGGCTACACCTTC. Translated, it gives CASSLETGTNYGYTF.

CDR3 sequence reads: CASSYTGTAGNTIYF. As DNA, the CDR3 is TGTGCCAGCAGTTACACCGGGACAGCTGGAAACACCATATATTTT. This rearrangement joins TRBV6-5 to TRBJ1-3, with 7 bases aligning to TRBD1. The CDR3 loop spans 15 amino acids. The V gene end was trimmed by 2 bases and the J gene end by 2 bases; junction bases not matched to a gene: 3. CDR1 and CDR2 (germline): MNHEY, SVGAGI.

This chain links TRBV24-1 with TRBJ2-1; 10 bases are a match to TRBD2. The germline V gene has CDR1 KGHDR and CDR2 SFDVKD. The CDR3 is made up of 16 amino acids. The V segment lost 1 base and the J segment 8 bases; nucleotides outside the gene matches: 7. The CDR3 nucleotides are TGTGCCACCAGTGATTTCGCCAGCGGGGGGGTTGATGAGCAGTTCTTC. This translates into CATSDFASGGVDEQFF.

The chain couples TRBV7-8 to TRBJ1-3; tentative D call: TRBD1 (6 bases). V lost 5 bases and J lost 0, with 8 bases in between. Germline CDR1 and CDR2: SGHVS and FQNEAQ. The CDR3 runs 14 residues. The CDR3 DNA sequence: TGTGCCAGCAGCCAGACAGGCTCTGGAAACACCATATATTTT. Translating it yields CASSQTGSGNTIYF.

The V call is TRBV27, the J call TRBJ2-7, with 10 bases identical to TRBD2. The V gene's germline CDR1 is MNHEY and CDR2 SMNVEV (reference sequence). CDR3 length equals 16 residues. Trimming cost V 3 bases and J 7 bases; bases outside gene matches: 12. The CDR3 DNA follows: TGTGCCAGCAGTTTGCGACGTTTCAGCGGGGGGGAAGAGCAGTACTTC. This gives the protein CASSLRRFSGGEEQYF.

A few counts support this clone. The chain uses TRBV4-3 and TRBJ2-1; 11 positions match TRBD2. This CDR3 has 19 residues. V dropped 0 bases and J dropped 4; count of bases not matched to a gene: 11. The germline gives CDR1 LGHNA, CDR2 YSLEER. CDR3 residues: CASSQDKVAGGPGYNEQFF. CDR3 coding DNA: TGCGCCAGCAGCCAAGATAAGGTAGCGGGGGGGCCGGGGTACAATGAGCAGTTCTTC.

This clone was found a few times. The chain is built from TRBV5-1 and TRBJ2-7; 9 bases map to TRBD2. The V and J ends lost 0 bases and 6 bases, in that order; junction bases with no gene match: 4. CDR1 is SGHRS, CDR2 YFSETQ, per germline. CDR3 length: 14 amino acids. The CDR3, as DNA: TGCGCCAGCAGCTTGGGGCTAGCGGGGTCCGAGCAGTACTTC. Encoded protein: CASSLGLAGSEQYF.

This clone was seen just once. The chain carries TRBV27 and TRBJ2-1; tentative D call: TRBD2 (5 bases). The CDR3 is 15 amino acids. Trimming pared 2 bases from V and 3 bases from J, leaving 11 bases between. The germline gives CDR1 MNHEY, CDR2 SMNVEV (reference sequence). The CDR3 here is CASSLRASYYNEQFF. Written as DNA, the CDR3 is TGTGCCAGCAGTTTAAGGGCTAGCTACTACAATGAGCAGTTCTTC.

This chain connects TRBV27 to TRBJ2-4; 9 bases fit TRBD1. Unmatched junction bases numbered 15, after V lost 8 bases and J lost 1 base. Germline V gives CDR1 MNHEY, CDR2 SMNVEV (reference sequence). This CDR3 contains 18 residues. CDR3 amino acids: CASAPGTGLGNAKNIQYF. CDR3 in DNA: TGTGCCAGCGCGCCCGGGACAGGGCTGGGGAATGCCAAAAACATTCAGTACTTC.

This chain connects TRBV9 to TRBJ2-2; 15 bases are shared with TRBD2. This CDR3 is 22 amino acids long. V lost 3 bases to trimming and J lost 3 bases; unmatched junction nucleotides: 18. Germline V gene lookup returns CDR1 SGDLS and CDR2 YYNGEE. The CDR3 loop reads CASSAPRTSGGASGIHTGELFF. The CDR3 coding sequence is TGTGCCAGCAGCGCGCCCCGGACTAGCGGGGGGGCCAGTGGAATTCACACCGGGGAGCTGTTTTTT.

This chain joins TRBV18 and TRBJ2-2; D is undetermined. The ends were cut back, 2 bases at V and 6 bases at J, with 7 bases in the middle. Looked up from germline, CDR1 is KGHSH and CDR2 is LQKENI. The CDR3 is 13 amino acids. The CDR3 spells CASSPNSPGELFF. Here the CDR3 DNA reads TGTGCCAGCTCACCAAACAGTCCCGGGGAGCTGTTTTTT.

The V and J genes are TRBV27 and TRBJ1-2; 10 bases map to TRBD1. J was trimmed by 8 bases and V by 2 bases; bases with no gene match: 14. The CDR3 extends over 17 amino acids. Per germline, CDR1 MNHEY and CDR2 SMNVEV (reference sequence). The CDR3 spells CASSLLPLGQGWRGYTF. The CDR3, as DNA: TGTGCCAGCAGTTTACTACCTCTGGGACAGGGGTGGCGAGGCTACACCTTC.

The chain recombines TRBV28 with TRBJ2-1; D possibly corresponds to TRBD1 (6 bases). V lost 2 bases, J lost 8 bases, and 13 bases lay in between. The germline V gene encodes CDR1 MDHEN and CDR2 SYDVKM. This CDR3 contains 14 residues. The CDR3, as DNA: TGTGCCAGCAGTTTAACAGGGTCCTTCTATGAGCAGTTCTTC. Protein product: CASSLTGSFYEQFF.

This sequence joins TRBV27 and TRBJ2-2; tentatively, D is TRBD1 (6 bases). Trimming removed 6 bases at V and 2 bases at J, with 10 bases between. The CDR3 length is 14 residues. In germline, CDR1 is MNHEY, CDR2 SMNVEV (reference sequence). The CDR3 DNA reads as TGTGCCAGCAGGAGACAGGCCAACACCGGGGAGCTGTTTTTT. It codes for CASRRQANTGELFF.

J is TRBJ1-4 and V is TRBV28, with a possible D match to TRBD1 (5 bases). Germline-derived CDR1 and CDR2 are MDHEN and SYDVKM. CDR3 length equals 14 residues. V lost 5 bases, J lost 1 base, and 8 bases lay in between. CDR3 sequence (DNA): TGTGCCAGCAGTGAACAGGAAACTAATGAAAAACTGTTTTTT. Its translation is CASSEQETNEKLFF.

The V call is TRBV4-1, the J call TRBJ2-2; a weak D match, TRBD1 (6 bases). The CDR3 spans 13 residues. V lost 4 bases to trimming and J lost 6 bases, with 9 bases between them. CDR1 is MGHRA and CDR2 is YSYEKL in the germline V gene. CDR3 sequence: CASSLRQAGELFF. The CDR3 bases are TGCGCCAGCAGCCTCCGACAGGCCGGGGAGCTGTTTTTT.

V gene TRBV5-6 combines with J gene TRBJ1-2; maybe TRBD1 (6 bases). The CDR3 consists of 13 residues. Germline CDR1 reads SGHDT; CDR2 reads YYEEEE. V was shortened by 0 bases and J by 8 bases, with 11 bases between the two germline ends. DNA of the CDR3: TGTGCCAGCAGCTTGGGGAAGGGGGTCGGCTACACCTTC. Its translation is CASSLGKGVGYTF.